Below are 23 T cell receptor beta chains sequenced from a single sample in a study of human T cells and chemical hapten exposure. The time point: patch test 2, 6 weeks after DPC sensitization. Indicated treatment: therapeutic diphenylcyclopropenone sensitization with weekly scalp DPC. MiXCR, run by TCRdb on the RACE reads, gives a single entry per CDR3 protein. This sample carries over 130,000 distinct CDR3 sequences, roughly 10% of them seen once, and the ten largest clones take 1.3% to 1.5%. The source was whole blood, collected in connection with sensitization to the hapten diphenylcyclopropenone (DPC). The receptors were gathered from a woman between 50 and 59 years old with alopecia areata. Some clones in this sample may be carry-over from other donors' samples.

The DNA of the CDR3 is TGTGCCAGTAGTATGTCGGCGGGACTAGCGGGAGGAGTTTACAATGAGCAGTTCTTC. This translates into CASSMSAGLAGGVYNEQFF. This chain joins TRBV19 and TRBJ2-1; 15 positions agree with TRBD2. The trim removed 3 bases at V and 4 bases at J, leaving 10 bases unmatched. CDR1 and CDR2 from the germline V gene are LNHDA and SQIVND (reference sequence). The CDR3 sequence is 19 residues long.

This clonotype has just a few counts. V and J are TRBV7-2 and TRBJ2-3, with D hard to call. The CDR3 length is 16 residues. V was trimmed by 6 bases and J by 1 base, leaving 17 bases between them. Germline CDR1 SGHTA, CDR2 FQGNSA. The CDR3 region is CASRPPRSWGTDTQYF. For the CDR3, the DNA is TGTGCCAGCAGACCCCCCCGGTCCTGGGGCACAGATACGCAGTATTTT.

This clonotype occurred a few times. The gene calls are TRBV27 and TRBJ1-2; D is unresolved. V was pared by 5 bases and J by 1 base, with 17 bases between. This CDR3 region has 16 residues. Germline V gives CDR1 MNHEY, CDR2 SMNVEV (reference sequence). This CDR3 is CASSAGGGLLNYGYTF. The CDR3 DNA reads TGTGCCAGCAGTGCCGGCGGCGGACTCCTTAACTATGGCTACACCTTC.

This clonotype was counted only a few times. The chain links TRBV29-1 to TRBJ2-1; D is uncertain. CDR3 length equals 14 residues. CDR1 and CDR2 from the germline V gene are SQVTM and ANQGSEA. Trimming shortened V by 4 bases and J by 0 bases, and 10 bases separated the two germline ends. CDR3 coding DNA: TGCAGCGTTGCTCCGGAAAGCTCCTACAATGAGCAGTTCTTC. This codes for CSVAPESSYNEQFF.

This clonotype was recorded many times. This chain joins TRBV20-1 and TRBJ2-2; TRBD2 matches at 9 bases. CDR3 length: 15 residues. Germline CDR1 reads DFQATT; CDR2 reads SNEGSKA (reference sequence). Trimming removed 4 bases from V and 4 bases from J; junction bases left unmatched: 7. CDR3 protein: CSAIVAGASTGELFF. The DNA of the CDR3 is TGCAGTGCTATTGTAGCGGGAGCGAGCACCGGGGAGCTGTTTTTT.

Only a few counts were recorded for this clonotype. The chain is built from TRBV3-1 and TRBJ2-7; 12 positions agree with TRBD2. The CDR3 is made up of 14 amino acids. Germline CDR1 is LGHDT and CDR2 is YNNKEL (reference sequence). J lost 3 bases, V lost 11 bases, and 8 bases had no gene match. This chain's CDR3 is CAVGRTSGVYEQYF. In DNA, the CDR3 is TGTGCCGTGGGGCGGACTAGCGGGGTCTACGAGCAGTACTTC.

This clonotype came up a few times. The chain couples TRBV12-3 or TRBV12-4 to TRBJ2-7; D gene ambiguous. V lost 1 base, J lost 10 bases, and 8 bases lay in between. This CDR3 is built from 11 residues. The CDR3 DNA follows: TGTGCCAGCAGTTTAGGGGCGAGCCAGTACTTC. It translates to CASSLGASQYF.

The genes are TRBV29-1 and TRBJ2-7, with TRBD2 matching over 8 bases. The germline V gene encodes CDR1 SQVTM and CDR2 ANQGSEA. The CDR3 is made up of 15 amino acids. V shed 6 bases and J 4 bases; nucleotides not matched to a gene: 14. This chain's CDR3 is CSVEPPGGNSYEQYF. In DNA, the CDR3 is TGCAGCGTCGAACCTCCGGGAGGGAATAGTTACGAGCAGTACTTC.

CDR3 sequence reads: CASSLGQGYSNQPQHF. CDR3 DNA sequence: TGTGCCAGCAGCCTTGGACAGGGGTATAGCAATCAGCCCCAGCATTTT. The chain uses TRBV3-1 and TRBJ1-5; 9 bases fit TRBD1. The CDR3 sequence is 16 residues long. Germline loops: CDR1 LGHDT, CDR2 YNNKEL (reference sequence). Trimming cost V 4 bases and J 0 bases; bases outside gene matches: 4.

The table lists this clonotype with a few counts. The gene calls are TRBV18 and TRBJ2-1, with TRBD2 identical over 14 bases. Germline V lookup: CDR1 KGHSH, CDR2 LQKENI. The CDR3 spans 19 residues. V was pared by 1 base and J by 5 bases, with 10 bases of the junction left unmatched. CDR3 sequence (DNA): TGTGCCAGCTCACCACAAGGACTAGCGGGAGGTGGGCAGGACAATGAGCAGTTCTTC. It translates to CASSPQGLAGGGQDNEQFF.

This clonotype has a handful of counts. This chain links TRBV5-1 with TRBJ2-1; TRBD2 aligns across 9 bases. The CDR3 contains 16 residues. In germline, CDR1 is SGHRS, CDR2 YFSETQ. V lost 4 bases to trimming and J lost 3 bases; unmatched junction nucleotides: 8. CDR3 nucleotides: TGCGCCAGCAGCGGGGCTAGCGGGACTCTCTACAATGAGCAGTTCTTC. Its translation: CASSGASGTLYNEQFF. The full variable domain, in which reference TRBV5-1 and TRBJ2-1 provide the parts outside the CDR3, is KAGVTQTPRYLIKTRGQQVTLSCSPISGHRSVSWYQQTPGQGLQFLFEYFSETQRNKGNFPGRFSGRQFSNSRSEMNVSTLELGDSALYLCASSGASGTLYNEQFFGPGTRLTVL.

In its sample, this clonotype was seen a few times. V usage is TRBV7-2 and J usage is TRBJ2-1; D gene ambiguous. Germline loops: CDR1 SGHTA, CDR2 FQGNSA. The CDR3 runs to 14 residues. V was cut by 8 bases and J by 8 bases, with 19 bases left in between. The chain's CDR3 is CASATAALPDEQFF. The CDR3 DNA is TGTGCCAGCGCCACGGCGGCGCTGCCGGATGAGCAGTTCTTC.

The rearrangement uses TRBV7-9 and TRBJ2-7; 7 positions match TRBD2. Per the germline V gene, CDR1 is SEHNR and CDR2 is FQNEAQ (reference sequence). The junction had 0 bases not matched to a gene; V was cut back by 5 bases and J by 5 bases. CDR3 size: 11 residues. CDR3: CASSRGDEQYF. The CDR3 coding sequence is TGTGCCAGCAGCCGGGGGGACGAGCAGTACTTC.

This clonotype was observed a handful of times. The genes are TRBV19 and TRBJ2-2; D ambiguous. CDR1 LNHDA and CDR2 SQIVND come from the germline V gene (reference sequence). The CDR3 is 14 amino acids. Trimming took 6 bases from V and 4 from J, leaving 12 bases between them. The CDR3 coding sequence is TGTGCCAGTAGCACAAAAAAGGGCACCGGGGAGCTGTTTTTT. This translates into CASSTKKGTGELFF.

The sample holds a few counts of this clonotype. The chain couples TRBV6-5 to TRBJ1-1; D might be TRBD1 (6 bases). This CDR3 has 12 amino acids. Germline V gives CDR1 MNHEY, CDR2 SVGAGI. Trimming took 6 bases from V and 10 from J, leaving 15 bases between them. Written as DNA, the CDR3 is TGTGCCAGCAGGCAAGAGGGGGGAAGAGCTTTCTTT. Its protein product is CASRQEGGRAFF.

This clonotype has just one count. The chain couples TRBV5-5 to TRBJ2-1; D not resolved. V shed 5 bases and J shed 8 bases, with 8 bases lying between them. The CDR3 length is 11 residues. Germline V gene data show CDR1 as SGHKS and CDR2 as YYEKEE (reference sequence). CDR3 DNA sequence: TGTGCCAGCAGATTGATGGATGAGCAGTTCTTC. This translates into CASRLMDEQFF.

This clonotype was counted between two and nine times. The J gene is TRBJ2-1, the V gene TRBV5-1; the D gene is possibly TRBD1 (5 bases). The V and J ends lost 1 base and 7 bases respectively, with 15 bases between them. Germline loops: CDR1 SGHRS, CDR2 YFSETQ. This CDR3 spans 15 amino acids. The CDR3 is CASSLFFASGNEQFF. CDR3 DNA sequence: TGCGCCAGCAGCTTGTTTTTCGCATCAGGGAATGAGCAGTTCTTC.

This clonotype was found many times. The V gene is TRBV11-2, the J gene TRBJ2-7, with TRBD1 matching over 8 bases. The CDR3 sequence is 13 residues long. Trimming cost V 0 bases and J 12 bases; bases outside gene matches: 7. Per the germline V gene, CDR1 is SGHAT and CDR2 is FQNNGV. The CDR3 DNA reads TGTGCCAGCAGCTTAGATGGGACAGGTGGTCGGTACTTC. Amino acid sequence: CASSLDGTGGRYF.

This chain's CDR3 is CASSHSGYEQYF. The CDR3 DNA reads TGTGCCAGCAGCCACTCCGGCTACGAGCAGTACTTC. The chain joins TRBV3-1 to TRBJ2-7; D not certain. Trimming cost V 3 bases and J 3 bases, with 6 bases left between them. Per the germline V gene, CDR1 is LGHDT and CDR2 is YNNKEL (reference sequence). The CDR3 length is 12 residues.

V gene TRBV10-3 combines with J gene TRBJ1-6; D call uncertain. The CDR3 loop spans 14 amino acids. CDR1 ENHRY and CDR2 SYGVKD come from the germline V gene. Trimming took 6 bases from V and 3 from J, leaving 9 bases between them. Here the CDR3 reads CAIRSGIYNSPLHF. CDR3 coding DNA: TGTGCCATCAGGTCCGGGATCTATAATTCACCCCTCCACTTT.

As to this clonotype: This may arise from a read error, as a much more abundant clone is one base away. Since the CDR3 does not end with the conserved phenylalanine or tryptophan, this likely comes from a read error. CDR3 in amino acids: CAISDRTGIYEQYL. DNA for the CDR3: TGTGCCATCAGTGATCGGACAGGGATCTACGAGCAGTACCTC. This chain joins TRBV10-3 and TRBJ2-7; TRBD1 aligns across 8 bases. Germline values: CDR1 ENHRY, CDR2 SYGVKD. The CDR3 sequence is 14 residues long. The V gene end was trimmed by 3 bases and the J gene end by 3 bases; junction bases not matched to a gene: 4.

This clonotype was counted many times. The chain couples TRBV12-3 or TRBV12-4 to TRBJ1-5; 9 positions match TRBD1. The V gene end was trimmed by 3 bases and the J gene end by 7 bases; junction bases not matched to a gene: 10. The CDR3 has 16 amino acids. CDR3 residues: CASSLQRGQGQQPQHF. The CDR3 DNA sequence: TGTGCCAGCAGTTTGCAAAGGGGACAGGGCCAACAGCCCCAGCATTTT.

In this sample, this clonotype turned up a few times. CDR3 sequence: CASSPGTGRNEQYF. The CDR3 nucleotides are TGTGCCAGCAGCCCCGGGACAGGGAGGAACGAGCAGTACTTC. This rearrangement joins TRBV11-3 to TRBJ2-7, with 9 positions matching TRBD1. Germline V gene lookup returns CDR1 SGHNT and CDR2 YENEEA. The CDR3 contains 14 residues. Losses at the gene ends were 5 bases for V and 5 bases for J; bases not matched to a gene: 7.